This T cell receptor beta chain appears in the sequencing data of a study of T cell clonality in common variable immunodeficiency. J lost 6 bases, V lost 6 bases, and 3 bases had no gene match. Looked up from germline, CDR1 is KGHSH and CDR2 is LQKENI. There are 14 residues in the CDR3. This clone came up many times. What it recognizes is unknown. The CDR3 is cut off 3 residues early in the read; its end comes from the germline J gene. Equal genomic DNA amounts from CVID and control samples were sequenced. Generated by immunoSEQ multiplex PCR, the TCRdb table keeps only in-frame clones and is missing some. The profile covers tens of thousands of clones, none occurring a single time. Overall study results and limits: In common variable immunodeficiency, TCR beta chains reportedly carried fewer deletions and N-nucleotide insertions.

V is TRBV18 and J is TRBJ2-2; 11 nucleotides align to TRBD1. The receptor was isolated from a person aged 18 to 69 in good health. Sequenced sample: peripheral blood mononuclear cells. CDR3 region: CASSTDRGPGELFF. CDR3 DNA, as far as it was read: TGTGCCAGCTCGACGGACAGGGGGCCCGGGGAG.